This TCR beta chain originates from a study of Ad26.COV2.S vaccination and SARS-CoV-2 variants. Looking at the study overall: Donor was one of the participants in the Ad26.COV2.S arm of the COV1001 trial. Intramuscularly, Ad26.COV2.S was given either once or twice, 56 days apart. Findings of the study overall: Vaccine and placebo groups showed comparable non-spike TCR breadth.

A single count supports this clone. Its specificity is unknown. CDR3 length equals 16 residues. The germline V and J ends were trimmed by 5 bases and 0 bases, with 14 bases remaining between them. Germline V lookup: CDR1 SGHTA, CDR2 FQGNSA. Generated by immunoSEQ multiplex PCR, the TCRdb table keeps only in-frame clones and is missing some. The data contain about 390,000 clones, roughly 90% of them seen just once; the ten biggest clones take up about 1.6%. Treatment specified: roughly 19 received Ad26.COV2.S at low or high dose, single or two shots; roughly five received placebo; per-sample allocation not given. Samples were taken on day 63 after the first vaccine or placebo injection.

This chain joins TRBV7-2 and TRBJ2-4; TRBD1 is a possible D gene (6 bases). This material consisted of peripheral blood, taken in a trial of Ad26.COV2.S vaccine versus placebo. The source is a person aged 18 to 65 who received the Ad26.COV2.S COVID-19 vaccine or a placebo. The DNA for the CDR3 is TGTGCCAGCAGCGAGACAGGTCACCTAGCCAAAAACATTCAGTACTTC. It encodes CASSETGHLAKNIQYF.